The rows below give T cell receptor beta chains drawn from one sample of a study of blood T cell repertoires in COVID-19. Libraries were prepared by immunoSEQ multiplex PCR; TCRdb keeps only in-frame clonotypes and omits some of them. The sample lists 6,400 or so clones, roughly 87% seen once, with roughly 8% in the top ten. Sequenced input: peripheral blood. The receptors here all came from a human donor in a cohort sampled during active COVID-19. The donor label of this sample is uncertain. Each CDR3 is given with its conserved first and last residue. A D gene is named only where the DNA matches it firmly. Not all rows give a size; the values are once, few, many and, for expanded clones, a class.

V: TRBV19
J: TRBJ1-2
size: -
D: TRBD1
CDR3: CASSISGQAGSNYGYTF
DNA: TGTGCCAGTAGTATTTCGGGACAGGCCGGCTCCAACTATGGCTACACCTTC

V: TRBV2
J: TRBJ2-7
size: -
D: -
CDR3: CASSVFYEQYF
DNA: TGTGCCAGCAGTGTCTTCTACGAGCAGTACTTC

V: TRBV24-1
J: TRBJ2-7
size: -
D: -
CDR3: CATSDPGDGFRNEQYF
DNA: TGTGCCACCAGTGACCCAGGGGACGGGTTCCGCAACGAGCAGTACTTC

V: TRBV6-5
J: TRBJ2-7
size: -
D: -
CDR3: CASRAPSSYEQYF
DNA: TGTGCCAGTCGTGCCCCGAGCTCCTACGAGCAGTACTTC

V: TRBV3-1/TRBV3-2
J: TRBJ1-2
size: -
D: -
CDR3: CASSLRPQIKEGYTF
DNA: TGTGCCAGCAGCCTCCGGCCGCAGATCAAGGAGGGCTACACCTTC

V: TRBV9
J: TRBJ2-5
size: -
D: -
CDR3: CASSVGAGLETQYF
DNA: TGTGCCAGCAGCGTAGGGGCAGGCCTAGAGACCCAGTACTTC

V: TRBV6-5
J: TRBJ2-7
size: -
D: -
CDR3: CAIRMSGTYEQYF
DNA: TGTGCCATTCGAATGTCGGGTACCTACGAGCAGTACTTC

V: TRBV7-3
J: TRBJ2-2
size: -
D: TRBD1
CDR3: CASSPTGRGVTGELFF
DNA: TGTGCCAGCAGCCCGACAGGGCGAGGAGTAACCGGGGAGCTGTTTTTT

V: TRBV19
J: TRBJ1-2
size: -
D: TRBD1
CDR3: CASSKQGVNGYTF
DNA: TGTGCCAGTAGTAAACAGGGGGTGAATGGCTACACCTTC

V: TRBV2
J: TRBJ1-6
size: -
D: -
CDR3: CACGRGDYDFHF
DNA: TGTGCCTGTGGCCGCGGGGATTATGATTTTCACTTT

V: TRBV5-1
J: TRBJ2-1
size: -
D: -
CDR3: CASREDYSEQFF
DNA: TGCGCCAGCAGGGAGGACTACAGTGAGCAGTTCTTC

V: TRBV2
J: TRBJ2-7
size: -
D: TRBD1
CDR3: CASTSRGSFYEQYF
DNA: TGTGCCAGCACAAGCAGGGGGTCGTTCTACGAGCAGTACTTC

V: TRBV18
J: TRBJ2-3
size: -
D: TRBD2
CDR3: CASSLTSAQGTDTQYF
DNA: TGTGCCAGCTCGCTGACTAGCGCCCAGGGCACAGATACGCAGTATTTT

V: TRBV28
J: TRBJ1-6
size: -
D: -
CDR3: CASSLLHNSPLHF
DNA: TGTGCCAGCAGTCTCCTCCATAATTCACCCCTCCACTTT

V: TRBV5-4
J: TRBJ2-5
size: -
D: -
CDR3: CASSLIQGVETQYF
DNA: TGTGCCAGCAGCTTGATACAGGGAGTGGAGACCCAGTACTTC

V: TRBV9
J: TRBJ2-3
size: -
D: TRBD1
CDR3: CASSSRTGESTDTQYF
DNA: TGTGCCAGCAGCTCCCGGACAGGGGAGTCAACAGATACGCAGTATTTT

V: TRBV19
J: TRBJ1-2
size: -
D: -
CDR3: CASSPYSGTRGYGYTF
DNA: TGTGCCAGTAGCCCATATAGCGGGACCCGTGGCTATGGCTACACCTTC

V: TRBV5-5
J: TRBJ2-3
size: -
D: TRBD2
CDR3: CASSSRTSGVLDTQYF
DNA: TGTGCCAGCAGCTCACGGACTAGCGGGGTGCTAGATACGCAGTATTTT

V: TRBV18
J: TRBJ1-4
size: -
D: -
CDR3: CASSPPGGATNEKLFF
DNA: TGTGCCAGCTCACCACCGGGGGGGGCAACTAATGAAAAACTGTTTTTT

V: TRBV5-4
J: TRBJ2-7
size: -
D: TRBD1
CDR3: CASSPGQGIYEQYF
DNA: TGTGCCAGCAGCCCGGGACAGGGGATCTACGAGCAGTACTTC

V: TRBV3-1/TRBV3-2
J: TRBJ2-7
size: -
D: -
CDR3: CASSPFRGSYEQYF
DNA: TGTGCCAGCAGCCCCTTCAGGGGCTCCTACGAGCAGTACTTC

V: TRBV29-1
J: TRBJ2-3
size: -
D: -
CDR3: CSVRVGTASTDTQYF
DNA: TGCAGCGTCCGCGTGGGGACTGCTAGCACAGATACGCAGTATTTT

V: TRBV28
J: TRBJ2-2
size: -
D: TRBD2
CDR3: CASSLGRKAGELFF
DNA: TGTGCCAGCAGCCTCGGGAGGAAGGCCGGGGAGCTGTTTTTT

V: TRBV9
J: TRBJ2-5
size: once
D: -
CDR3: CASSVTPQLADKKTQYF
DNA: TGTGCCAGCAGCGTAACCCCCCAACTAGCCGATAAAAAGACCCAGTACTTC

V: TRBV19
J: TRBJ2-7
size: -
D: TRBD1
CDR3: CATSPRGQGALGEQYF
DNA: TGTGCCACCTCCCCCCGGGGACAGGGGGCTTTGGGCGAGCAGTACTTC

V: TRBV11-3
J: TRBJ2-5
size: -
D: TRBD2
CDR3: CASSLSGTLQETQYF
DNA: TGTGCCAGCAGCTTGAGCGGGACGCTACAAGAGACCCAGTACTTC

V: TRBV2
J: TRBJ2-7
size: few
D: -
CDR3: CASSETPTRQQNYEQYF
DNA: TGTGCCAGCAGTGAAACTCCAACCCGACAGCAGAACTACGAGCAGTACTTC

V: TRBV30
J: TRBJ2-3
size: -
D: TRBD1
CDR3: CAWSHGTGGTDTQYF
DNA: TGTGCCTGGAGCCACGGGACAGGGGGCACAGATACGCAGTATTTT

V: TRBV24-1
J: TRBJ2-5
size: -
D: TRBD1
CDR3: CATSAGQGAWETQYF
DNA: TGTGCCACCAGTGCGGGACAGGGGGCGTGGGAGACCCAGTACTTC

V: TRBV7-9
J: TRBJ2-2
size: -
D: TRBD2
CDR3: CASSRSGANTGELFF
DNA: TGTGCCAGCAGCCGGAGCGGGGCGAACACCGGGGAGCTGTTTTTT

V: TRBV19
J: TRBJ1-6
size: -
D: -
CDR3: CASSIRTANSPLHF
DNA: TGTGCCAGTAGTATAAGGACAGCCAATTCACCCCTCCACTTT

V: TRBV19
J: TRBJ1-5
size: -
D: -
CDR3: CASSVGQGTEHF
DNA: -

V: TRBV15
J: TRBJ2-2
size: few
D: -
CDR3: CATSRSRTGELFF
DNA: TGTGCCACCAGCAGATCCCGCACCGGGGAGCTGTTTTTT

V: TRBV6-6
J: TRBJ1-1
size: -
D: -
CDR3: CASQASGGPRTEAFF
DNA: TGTGCCAGTCAAGCCTCCGGGGGGCCGAGGACTGAAGCTTTCTTT

V: TRBV5-8
J: TRBJ2-2
size: -
D: -
CDR3: CASSLGQVFTGELFF
DNA: TGTGCCAGCAGCTTGGGACAGGTTTTCACCGGGGAGCTGTTTTTT

V: TRBV10-2
J: TRBJ2-7
size: -
D: -
CDR3: CASSESYLAEQYF
DNA: TGCGCCAGCAGTGAGTCCTATTTAGCCGAGCAGTACTTC

V: TRBV2
J: TRBJ2-1
size: -
D: -
CDR3: CASSGGRASYINEQFF
DNA: TGTGCCAGCAGTGGAGGGCGGGCCTCCTATATCAATGAGCAGTTCTTC

V: TRBV5-1
J: TRBJ2-5
size: -
D: TRBD2
CDR3: CASSLALSGGRETQYF
DNA: TGCGCCAGCAGCTTGGCCTTAAGCGGGGGTCGGGAGACCCAGTACTTC

V: TRBV27
J: TRBJ2-7
size: few
D: TRBD1
CDR3: CASSLQGASYEQYF
DNA: TGTGCCAGCAGTTTGCAGGGGGCCTCCTACGAGCAGTACTTC

V: TRBV5-1
J: TRBJ2-7
size: -
D: TRBD1
CDR3: CASSWGDRVYEQYF
DNA: TGCGCCAGCAGCTGGGGGGACAGGGTCTACGAGCAGTACTTC

V: TRBV2
J: TRBJ1-5
size: -
D: TRBD1
CDR3: CASVWDRVQPQHF
DNA: TGTGCCAGCGTATGGGACAGGGTGCAGCCCCAGCATTTT

V: TRBV2
J: TRBJ1-5
size: -
D: -
CDR3: CASSTPGWVSQPQHF
DNA: TGTGCCAGCAGCACCCCAGGGTGGGTTTCTCAGCCCCAGCATTTT

V: TRBV19
J: TRBJ2-7
size: -
D: TRBD2
CDR3: CASTHRTSGSYEQYF
DNA: TGTGCCAGTACCCATAGGACTAGCGGGTCCTACGAGCAGTACTTC

V: TRBV6-5
J: TRBJ2-4
size: -
D: -
CDR3: CASIPPGESIQYF
DNA: TGTGCCAGCATCCCACCGGGGGAGTCTATACAGTACTTC

V: TRBV7-3
J: TRBJ1-2
size: -
D: TRBD1
CDR3: CASSPTLGQGDGYTF
DNA: TGTGCCAGCAGCCCGACCCTTGGACAGGGCGATGGCTACACCTTC

V: TRBV5-4
J: TRBJ1-5
size: -
D: TRBD1
CDR3: CASSCKKGGEGNQPQHF
DNA: TGTGCCAGCAGCTGCAAAAAAGGGGGCGAAGGCAATCAGCCCCAGCATTTT

V: TRBV6-6
J: TRBJ1-1
size: -
D: -
CDR3: CASTYPAEQRNTEAFF
DNA: TGTGCCAGCACCTACCCGGCGGAGCAAAGAAACACTGAAGCTTTCTTT

V: TRBV6-2/TRBV6-3
J: TRBJ2-3
size: -
D: -
CDR3: CASSYSTAGFFSTDTQYF
DNA: TGTGCCAGCAGTTACTCGACGGCGGGCTTTTTTAGCACAGATACGCAGTATTTT

V: TRBV5-4
J: TRBJ1-4
size: -
D: -
CDR3: CASSFWAGKLFF
DNA: TGTGCCAGCAGCTTTTGGGCTGGAAAACTGTTTTTT

V: TRBV27
J: TRBJ2-7
size: once
D: TRBD1
CDR3: CASRWGTGGGEQYF
DNA: TGTGCCAGCAGGTGGGGGACAGGGGGCGGGGAGCAGTACTTC

V: TRBV2
J: TRBJ2-4
size: -
D: -
CDR3: CASSEWEATYF
DNA: TGTGCCAGCAGTGAATGGGAGGCGACGTACTTC

V: TRBV21-1
J: TRBJ1-2
size: -
D: -
CDR3: CASSHGLGRVSDGYTF
DNA: TGTGCCAGCAGCCATGGCCTGGGCAGGGTGTCGGATGGCTACACCTTC

V: TRBV11-2
J: TRBJ2-7
size: -
D: -
CDR3: CASSRNGQSLSYEQYF
DNA: TGTGCCAGCAGCCGGAACGGACAGAGCTTATCCTACGAGCAGTACTTC

V: TRBV6-5
J: TRBJ1-1
size: -
D: -
CDR3: CASKTSISTEAFF
DNA: TGTGCCAGCAAAACTTCAATTTCCACTGAAGCTTTCTTT

V: TRBV6-6
J: TRBJ1-1
size: -
D: -
CDR3: CASSPQGHFEAFF
DNA: TGTGCCAGCAGCCCCCAAGGACATTTTGAAGCTTTCTTT

V: TRBV6-5
J: TRBJ2-2
size: -
D: -
CDR3: CASSYSRGTGELFF
DNA: TGTGCCAGCAGTTACTCAAGGGGCACCGGGGAGCTGTTTTTT

V: TRBV7-8
J: TRBJ1-3
size: once
D: -
CDR3: CASSFAGGAGGNTIYF
DNA: TGTGCCAGCAGCTTCGCTGGGGGCGCGGGTGGAAACACCATATATTTT

V: TRBV3-1/TRBV3-2
J: TRBJ2-7
size: -
D: TRBD2
CDR3: CASSQEVLAGSYEQYF
DNA: TGTGCCAGCAGCCAAGAGGTGTTAGCGGGATCCTACGAGCAGTACTTC

V: TRBV5-1
J: TRBJ2-2
size: once
D: TRBD1
CDR3: CASSLTRGRETGELFF
DNA: TGCGCCAGCAGCTTGACAAGGGGGCGAGAAACCGGGGAGCTGTTTTTT